The 15 T cell receptor beta chains given below trace back to one sample, sequenced in a study of cytomegalovirus exposure and HLA in healthy donors. The PCR made use of 60 Vbeta and 13 Jbeta primers. Assay used: immunoSEQ multiplex PCR; TCRdb lists only in-frame clones, some missing. The table has about 180,000 clones, about three quarters seen once. Material for sequencing was PBMCs. All receptors come from a woman aged 25 to 39 in good health and CMV-seropositive.

The gene calls are TRBV6-5 and TRBJ2-5, with D tentatively TRBD2 (6 bases). V dropped 2 bases and J dropped 5 bases, with 12 bases sitting between them. Germline-derived CDR1 and CDR2 are MNHEY and SVGAGI. The CDR3 sequence is 14 residues long. Here the CDR3 DNA reads TGTGCCAGCAGTTACGGGACTCTAGCTGAGACCCAGTACTTC. Its translation is CASSYGTLAETQYF.

The chain combines TRBV5-1 with TRBJ2-3; maybe TRBD2 (6 bases). The V end lost 4 bases, the J end lost 0 bases, and 15 bases lay between the germline ends. CDR1 and CDR2 from the germline V gene are SGHRS and YFSETQ. The CDR3 consists of 16 residues. In nucleotides, the CDR3 is TGCGCCAGCAGCGCCCGACTAGTATCCAGCACAGATACGCAGTATTTT. Its translation: CASSARLVSSTDTQYF.

This clone was seen just once. The chain joins TRBV10-1 to TRBJ1-5; D is uncertain. CDR1 is WNHNN, CDR2 SYGVQD, per germline (reference sequence). CDR3 length equals 12 residues. The ends were cut back, 6 bases at V and 6 bases at J, with 9 bases in the middle. The CDR3 region is CASSPGVQPQHF. CDR3 sequence (DNA): TGCGCCAGCAGCCCCGGGGTTCAGCCCCAGCATTTT.

V usage is TRBV4-3 and J usage is TRBJ2-7; 8 bases fit TRBD1. Per the germline V gene, CDR1 is LGHNA and CDR2 is YSLEER. The trim removed 1 base at V and 7 bases at J, leaving 6 bases unmatched. This CDR3 comprises 14 residues. CDR3 nucleotides: TGCGCCAGCAGCCAAGGTGACAGGGGCGGGGAGCAGTACTTC. It codes for CASSQGDRGGEQYF.

V is TRBV5-8 and J is TRBJ1-3; TRBD1 agrees at 10 bases. The CDR3 length is 15 residues. CDR1 is SGHTS, CDR2 YDEGEE, per germline. V dropped 5 bases and J dropped 2; count of bases not matched to a gene: 4. CDR3 amino acids: CASSSGQGAGNTIYF. CDR3 DNA sequence: TGTGCCAGCAGTTCTGGACAGGGGGCTGGAAACACCATATATTTT.

CDR3 sequence: CAISESLAISYNEQFF. Written as DNA, the CDR3 is TGTGCCATCAGTGAGTCCCTAGCGATCTCCTACAATGAGCAGTTCTTC. This chain joins TRBV10-3 and TRBJ2-1; D perhaps matches TRBD2 (6 bases). In germline, CDR1 is ENHRY, CDR2 SYGVKD. The CDR3 sequence is 16 residues long. V was shortened by 0 bases and J by 0 bases, with 9 bases between the two germline ends.

Only a few counts were recorded for this clone. The rearrangement uses TRBV5-6 and TRBJ2-4; D remains ambiguous. Germline V gene sequence: CDR1 SGHDT, CDR2 YYEEEE. Trimming left V 2 bases short and J 0 bases short, with 6 bases between. CDR3 length: 14 amino acids. The DNA for the CDR3 is TGTGCCAGCAGCTTTGGGCAAGCCAAAAACATTCAGTACTTC. Its protein product is CASSFGQAKNIQYF.

The table lists this clone with a few counts. This chain links TRBV25-1 with TRBJ1-2; D is possibly TRBD1 (6 bases). The CDR3 is made up of 16 amino acids. Germline-derived CDR1 and CDR2 are MGHDK and SYGVNS. The V end lost 4 bases, the J end lost 5 bases, and 20 bases lay between the germline ends. CDR3 amino acids: CASSGLAGGHGYGYTF. CDR3 coding DNA: TGTGCCAGCAGTGGGCTGGCTGGGGGACACGGATATGGCTACACCTTC.

This clone came up once. The chain couples TRBV7-2 to TRBJ2-1; the D gene is possibly TRBD2 (7 bases). Looked up from germline, CDR1 is SGHTA and CDR2 is FQGNSA. Trimming cost V 8 bases and J 3 bases, with 14 bases left between them. The CDR3 runs to 14 residues. DNA of the CDR3: TGTGCCAGCCGAGAGGGGGGGAACTACAATGAGCAGTTCTTC. As protein: CASREGGNYNEQFF.

The chain links TRBV5-1 to TRBJ1-3, with no clear D. V lost 6 bases, J lost 0 bases, and 22 bases lay in between. Germline V CDR1 and CDR2: SGHRS, YFSETQ. This CDR3 contains 18 residues. CDR3: CASTPGNGLGTSGNTIYF. The CDR3 DNA is TGCGCCAGCACCCCCGGTAACGGCCTAGGAACCTCTGGAAACACCATATATTTT.

The chain is built from TRBV9 and TRBJ2-1; unclear D gene. V was clipped by 1 base and J by 6 bases, with 17 bases between them. CDR1 SGDLS and CDR2 YYNGEE come from the germline V gene. CDR3 size: 16 residues. CDR3 coding DNA: TGTGCCAGCAGCGTAAGCCTACTCGCCACTGGCAATGAGCAGTTCTTC. It translates to CASSVSLLATGNEQFF.

The chain links TRBV10-2 to TRBJ2-7; 9 bases are a match to TRBD1. V was clipped by 4 bases and J by 3 bases; unmatched bases: 7. The length of the CDR3 is 15 residues. Germline V CDR1 and CDR2: WSHSY, SAAADI. The CDR3 loop is CASSGETGGSYEQYF. For the CDR3, the DNA is TGCGCCAGCAGTGGGGAGACAGGGGGTAGCTACGAGCAGTACTTC.

The rearrangement uses TRBV5-3 and TRBJ2-7; TRBD1 matches at 7 bases. TRBV5-3 is an open reading frame whose function is uncertain. CDR3 length: 15 residues. With V trimmed by 10 bases and J by 0 bases, 13 bases remained unmatched. CDR3 residues: CAPKGRQGNSYEQYF. The DNA for the CDR3 is TGTGCCCCAAAAGGTAGACAGGGCAACTCCTACGAGCAGTACTTC.

V gene TRBV25-1 combines with J gene TRBJ2-1, with D unresolved. V lost 4 bases, J lost 10 bases, and 8 bases lay in between. The CDR3 is 11 residues long. Germline CDR1 reads MGHDK; CDR2 reads SYGVNS. The CDR3 bases are TGTGCCAGCAGTGGGGTCAGGGAGCAGTTCTTC. This encodes CASSGVREQFF.

The chain recombines TRBV28 with TRBJ2-5; D remains ambiguous. The CDR3 contains 12 residues. With 8 bases removed from V and 3 bases from J, the gap between germline ends came to 10 bases. Germline CDR1 is MDHEN and CDR2 is SYDVKM. The CDR3 nucleotides are TGTGCCAGCCGAGCCAGCGAAGAGACCCAGTACTTC. This sequence encodes CASRASEETQYF.